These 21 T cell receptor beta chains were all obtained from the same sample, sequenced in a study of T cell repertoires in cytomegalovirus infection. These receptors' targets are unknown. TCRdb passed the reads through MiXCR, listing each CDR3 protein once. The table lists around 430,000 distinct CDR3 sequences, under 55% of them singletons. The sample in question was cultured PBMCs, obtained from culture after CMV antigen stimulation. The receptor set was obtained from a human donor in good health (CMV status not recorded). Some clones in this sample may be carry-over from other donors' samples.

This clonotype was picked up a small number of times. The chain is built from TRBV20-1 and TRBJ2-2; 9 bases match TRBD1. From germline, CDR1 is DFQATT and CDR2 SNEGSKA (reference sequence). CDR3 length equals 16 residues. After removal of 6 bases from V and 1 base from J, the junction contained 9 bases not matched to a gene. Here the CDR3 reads CSANLPGQGNTGELFF. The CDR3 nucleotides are TGCAGTGCCAATTTACCGGGACAGGGGAACACCGGGGAGCTGTTTTTT.

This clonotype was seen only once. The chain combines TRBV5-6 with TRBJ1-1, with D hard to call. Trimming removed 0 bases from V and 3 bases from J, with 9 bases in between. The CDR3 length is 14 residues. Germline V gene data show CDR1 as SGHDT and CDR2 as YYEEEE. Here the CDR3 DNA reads TGTGCCAGCAGCTTGGGGGCGAGGGACACTGAAGCTTTCTTT. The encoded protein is CASSLGARDTEAFF.

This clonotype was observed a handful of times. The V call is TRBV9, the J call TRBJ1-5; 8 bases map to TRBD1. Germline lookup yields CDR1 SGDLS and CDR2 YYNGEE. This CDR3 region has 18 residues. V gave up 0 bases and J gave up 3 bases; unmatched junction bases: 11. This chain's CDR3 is CASSVDKGDRPYNQPQHF. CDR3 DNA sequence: TGTGCCAGCAGCGTAGATAAGGGGGACAGGCCCTACAATCAGCCCCAGCATTTT.

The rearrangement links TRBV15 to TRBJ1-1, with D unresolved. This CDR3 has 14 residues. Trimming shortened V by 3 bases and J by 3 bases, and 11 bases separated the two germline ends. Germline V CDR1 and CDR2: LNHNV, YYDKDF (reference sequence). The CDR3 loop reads CATSSRPRDTEAFF. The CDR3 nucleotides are TGTGCCACCAGCAGCCGACCGCGAGACACTGAAGCTTTCTTT.

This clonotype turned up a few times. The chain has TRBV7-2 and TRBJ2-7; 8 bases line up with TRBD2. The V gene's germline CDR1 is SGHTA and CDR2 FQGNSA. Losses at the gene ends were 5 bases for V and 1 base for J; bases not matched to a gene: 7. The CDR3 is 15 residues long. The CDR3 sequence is CASSPGPSGSYEQYF. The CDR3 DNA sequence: TGTGCCAGCAGCCCAGGGCCTAGCGGGTCCTACGAGCAGTACTTC. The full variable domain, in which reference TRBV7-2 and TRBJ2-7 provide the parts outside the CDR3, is GAGVSQSPSNKVTEKGKDVELRCDPISGHTALYWYRQSLGQGLEFLIYFQGNSAPDKSGLPSDRFSAERTGGSVSTLTIQRTQQEDSAVYLCASSPGPSGSYEQYFGPGTRLTVT.

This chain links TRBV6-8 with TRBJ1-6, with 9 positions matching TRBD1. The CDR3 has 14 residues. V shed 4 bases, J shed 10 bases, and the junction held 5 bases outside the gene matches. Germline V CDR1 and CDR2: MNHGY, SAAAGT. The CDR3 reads CASSFGTGWSPLHF. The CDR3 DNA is TGTGCCAGCAGTTTCGGGACAGGGTGGTCACCCCTCCACTTT.

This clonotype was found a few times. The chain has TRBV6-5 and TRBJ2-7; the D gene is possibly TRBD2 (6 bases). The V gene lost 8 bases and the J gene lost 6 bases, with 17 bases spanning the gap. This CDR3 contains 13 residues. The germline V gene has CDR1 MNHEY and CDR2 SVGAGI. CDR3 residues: CASGLMGGSEQYF. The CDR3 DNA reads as TGTGCCAGCGGGCTAATGGGGGGATCCGAGCAGTACTTC.

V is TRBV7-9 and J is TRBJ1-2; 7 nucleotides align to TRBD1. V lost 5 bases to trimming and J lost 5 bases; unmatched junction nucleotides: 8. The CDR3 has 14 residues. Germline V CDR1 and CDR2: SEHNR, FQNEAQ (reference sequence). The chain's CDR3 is CASSPPRGGYGYTF. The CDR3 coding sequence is TGTGCCAGCAGCCCGCCCAGGGGGGGATATGGCTACACCTTC.

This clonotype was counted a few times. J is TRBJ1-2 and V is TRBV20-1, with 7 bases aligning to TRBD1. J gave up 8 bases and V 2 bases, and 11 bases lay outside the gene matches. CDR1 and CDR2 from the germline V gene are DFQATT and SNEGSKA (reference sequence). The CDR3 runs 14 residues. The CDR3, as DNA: TGCAGTGCTAGACCTGGGACAGAAGGAGAGGGCTACACCTTC. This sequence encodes CSARPGTEGEGYTF.

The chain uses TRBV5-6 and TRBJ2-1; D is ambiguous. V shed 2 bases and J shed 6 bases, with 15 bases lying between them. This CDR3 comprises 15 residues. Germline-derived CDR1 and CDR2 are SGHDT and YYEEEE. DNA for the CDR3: TGTGCCAGCAGCTTCTTGCGTTCTAGAACCAATGAGCAGTTCTTC. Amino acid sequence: CASSFLRSRTNEQFF.

The CDR3 protein is CACYVGRGYTEAFF. The CDR3 DNA is TGTGCCTGCTACGTGGGCAGGGGGTACACTGAAGCTTTCTTT. The chain links TRBV6-6 to TRBJ1-1; TRBD1 matches at 7 bases. Trimming took 11 bases from V and 3 from J; bases not matched to a gene: 12. CDR1 and CDR2 (germline): MNHNY, SVGAGI (reference sequence). The CDR3 is made up of 14 amino acids.

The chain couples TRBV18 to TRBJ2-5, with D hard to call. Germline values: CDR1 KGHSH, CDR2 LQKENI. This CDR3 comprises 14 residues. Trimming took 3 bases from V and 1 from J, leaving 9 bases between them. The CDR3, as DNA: TGTGCCAGCTCACCTGGCAGATCCCAAGAGACCCAGTACTTC. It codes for CASSPGRSQETQYF.

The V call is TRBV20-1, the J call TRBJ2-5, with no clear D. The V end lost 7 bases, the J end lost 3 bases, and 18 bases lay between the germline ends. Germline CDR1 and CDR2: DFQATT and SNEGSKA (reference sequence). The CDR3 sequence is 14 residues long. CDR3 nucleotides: TGCAGTGTTCCCGGTCGTTCCGCGGAAGAGACCCAGTACTTC. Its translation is CSVPGRSAEETQYF.

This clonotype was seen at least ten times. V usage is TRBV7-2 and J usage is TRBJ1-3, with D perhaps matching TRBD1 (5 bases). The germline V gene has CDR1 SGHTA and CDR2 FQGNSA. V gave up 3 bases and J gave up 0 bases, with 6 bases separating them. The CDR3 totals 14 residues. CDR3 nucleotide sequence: TGTGCCAGCAGCTTCAGGGACTCTGGAAACACCATATATTTT. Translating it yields CASSFRDSGNTIYF.

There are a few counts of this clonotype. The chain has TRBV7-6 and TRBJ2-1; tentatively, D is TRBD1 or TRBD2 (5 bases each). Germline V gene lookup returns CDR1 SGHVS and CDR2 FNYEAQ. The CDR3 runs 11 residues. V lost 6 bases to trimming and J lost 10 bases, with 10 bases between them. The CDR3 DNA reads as TGTGCCAGCAGTCCGGGACGAGAGCAGTTCTTC. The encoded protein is CASSPGREQFF.

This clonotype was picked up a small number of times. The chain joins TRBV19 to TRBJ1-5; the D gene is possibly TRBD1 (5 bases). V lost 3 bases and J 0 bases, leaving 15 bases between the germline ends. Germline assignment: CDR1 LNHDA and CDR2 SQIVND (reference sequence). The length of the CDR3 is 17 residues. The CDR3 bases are TGTGCCAGTAGTATCCAACGACAGACACCTAGCAATCAGCCCCAGCATTTT. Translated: CASSIQRQTPSNQPQHF. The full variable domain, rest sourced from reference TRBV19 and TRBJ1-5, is DGGITQSPKYLFRKEGQNVTLSCEQNLNHDAMYWYRQDPGQGLRLIYYSQIVNDFQKGDIAEGYSVSREKKESFPLTVTSAQKNPTAFYLCASSIQRQTPSNQPQHFGDGTRLSIL.

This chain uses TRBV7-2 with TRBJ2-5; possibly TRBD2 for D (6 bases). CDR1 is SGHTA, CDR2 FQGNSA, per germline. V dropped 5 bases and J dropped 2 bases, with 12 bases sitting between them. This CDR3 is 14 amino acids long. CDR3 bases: TGTGCCAGCAGCCGGGACGGGAGACAAGAGACCCAGTACTTC. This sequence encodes CASSRDGRQETQYF.

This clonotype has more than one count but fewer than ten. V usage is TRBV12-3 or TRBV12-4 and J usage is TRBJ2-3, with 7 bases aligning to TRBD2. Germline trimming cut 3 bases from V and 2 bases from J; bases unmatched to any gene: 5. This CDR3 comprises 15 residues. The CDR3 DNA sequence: TGTGCCAGCAGTTTCGCGGGAGACCCCACAGATACGCAGTATTTT. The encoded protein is CASSFAGDPTDTQYF.

The CDR3 spells CASSFTTGSSYEQYF. As DNA, the CDR3 is TGTGCCAGCAGTTTTACAACAGGGTCCTCCTACGAGCAGTACTTC. This rearrangement joins TRBV7-8 to TRBJ2-7, with D possibly matching TRBD1 (6 bases). Germline loops: CDR1 SGHVS, CDR2 FQNEAQ. This CDR3 region has 15 residues. V was trimmed by 6 bases and J by 0 bases, leaving 15 bases between them.

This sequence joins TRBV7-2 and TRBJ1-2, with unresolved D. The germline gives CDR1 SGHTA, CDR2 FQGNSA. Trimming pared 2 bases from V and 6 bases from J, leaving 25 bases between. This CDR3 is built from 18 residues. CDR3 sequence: CASSLRFRVARSLDGYTF. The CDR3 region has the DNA TGTGCCAGCAGCTTAAGGTTTCGGGTGGCCAGGTCCTTAGATGGCTACACCTTC.

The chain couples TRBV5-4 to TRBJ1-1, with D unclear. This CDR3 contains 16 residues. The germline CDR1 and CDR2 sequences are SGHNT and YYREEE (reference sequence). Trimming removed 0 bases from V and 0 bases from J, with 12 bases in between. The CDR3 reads CASSLGIGVMNTEAFF. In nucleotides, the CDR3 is TGTGCCAGCAGCTTGGGCATCGGGGTTATGAACACTGAAGCTTTCTTT.